Presented here are 11 T cell receptor beta chains from one specimen sequenced in a study of blood T cell repertoires in COVID-19. Clones were read by immunoSEQ multiplex PCR, and TCRdb kept only the in-frame ones, dropping some. Of 150,000 to 200,000 clones listed, 70% to 90% are singletons. The material sequenced was peripheral blood. These receptors all stem from a middle-aged man with active or convalescent COVID-19.

The chain is built from TRBV5-4 and TRBJ2-5, with D possibly matching TRBD1 (5 bases). This CDR3 has 16 residues. CDR1 and CDR2 from the germline V gene are SGHNT and YYREEE (reference sequence). V gave up 2 bases and J gave up 1 base, with 15 bases separating them. CDR3 nucleotide sequence: TGTGCCAGCAGCTTTGGCGGTCAAGACAGCCAAGAGACCCAGTACTTC. It specifies CASSFGGQDSQETQYF.

This clone is a singleton in its sample. CDR3 nucleotides: TGTGCCAGCAGTTTCATACAGGGTAATTCACCCCTCCACTTT. Its protein is CASSFIQGNSPLHF. The chain links TRBV28 to TRBJ1-6; a weak D match, TRBD1 (6 bases). V dropped 3 bases and J dropped 6 bases, with 9 bases sitting between them. Germline CDR1 MDHEN, CDR2 SYDVKM. The CDR3 totals 14 residues.

The rearrangement uses TRBV3-1 (or the pseudogene TRBV3-2) and TRBJ2-3; 7 bases line up with TRBD2. The CDR3 has 16 residues. V trimming: 6 bases; J trimming: 3 bases; junction bases outside the gene matches: 12. From germline, CDR1 is LGHDT and CDR2 YNNKEL (reference sequence). The CDR3: CASSLSAGVSTDTQYF. CDR3 coding DNA: TGTGCCAGCAGTCTCTCGGCGGGAGTTAGTACAGATACGCAGTATTTT.

This rearrangement joins TRBV5-8 to TRBJ1-5; 9 bases align to TRBD1. Trimming took 5 bases from V and 2 from J; bases not matched to a gene: 14. CDR3 length: 18 residues. Germline CDR1 is SGHTS and CDR2 is YDEGEE. The CDR3 region has the DNA TGTGCCAGCAGGCTAACATTACAGGGGGCGCGTGGCAATCAGCCCCAGCATTTT. Its protein product is CASRLTLQGARGNQPQHF.

This chain joins TRBV6-5 and TRBJ2-7, with D maybe TRBD1 (6 bases). This CDR3 comprises 14 residues. V lost 6 bases to trimming and J lost 3 bases, with 15 bases between them. CDR1 and CDR2 from the germline V gene are MNHEY and SVGAGI. The CDR3, as DNA: TGTGCCAGCAGCGCGGCAGGGGAAAGCTACGAGCAGTACTTC. It encodes CASSAAGESYEQYF.

The chain uses TRBV7-8 and TRBJ2-5; 15 bases are shared with TRBD2. V dropped 0 bases and J dropped 4; count of bases not matched to a gene: 0. Germline V CDR1 and CDR2: SGHVS, FQNEAQ. There are 16 residues in the CDR3. The CDR3 DNA reads TGTGCCAGCAGCTTAGCGGGACTAGCGGGGGGAGAGACCCAGTACTTC. This codes for CASSLAGLAGGETQYF.

This chain joins TRBV27 and TRBJ1-5; a weak D match, TRBD1 (6 bases). Germline values: CDR1 MNHEY, CDR2 SMNVEV (reference sequence). Trimming stripped 2 bases from V and 6 bases from J, with 8 bases between. CDR3 length: 13 residues. CDR3 DNA sequence: TGTGCCAGCAGTTTACTAGGGGGTCAGCCCCAGCATTTT. Encoded protein: CASSLLGGQPQHF.

This sequence joins TRBV2 and TRBJ2-2, with 8 bases matching TRBD2. There are 16 residues in the CDR3. In germline, CDR1 is SNHLY, CDR2 FYNNEI. J gave up 5 bases and V 3 bases, and 8 bases lay outside the gene matches. The CDR3 DNA is TGTGCCAGCAGTGAGTTCGCGGAGCGGGGGACCGGGGAGCTGTTTTTT. This encodes CASSEFAERGTGELFF.

The rearrangement uses TRBV18 and TRBJ1-4; D not resolved. V lost 4 bases and J lost 6, with 9 bases in between. The germline V gene has CDR1 KGHSH and CDR2 LQKENI. This CDR3 is built from 13 residues. The CDR3 is CASSRDNDEKLFF. The DNA of the CDR3 is TGTGCCAGCTCACGAGACAATGATGAAAAACTGTTTTTT.

The genes are TRBV5-1 and TRBJ2-7; 7 bases line up with TRBD1. V shed 0 bases, J shed 2 bases, and the junction held 2 bases outside the gene matches. The germline CDR1 and CDR2 sequences are SGHRS and YFSETQ. The CDR3 loop spans 14 amino acids. The CDR3 nucleotides are TGCGCCAGCAGCTTGGCGACAGGGACCTACGAGCAGTACTTC. Amino acid sequence: CASSLATGTYEQYF.

This chain connects TRBV7-9 to TRBJ2-7, with TRBD2 matching 10 bases. The germline CDR1 and CDR2 sequences are SEHNR and FQNEAQ (reference sequence). This CDR3 is built from 12 residues. The V segment lost 5 bases and the J segment 6 bases; nucleotides outside the gene matches: 1. Here the CDR3 DNA reads TGTGCCAGCAGCCAGCGGGGGGGCGAGCAGTACTTC. Its translation is CASSQRGGEQYF.